Listed here are 21 T cell receptor beta chains from one sample, sequenced in a study of blood T cells in healthy people across ages. With a J-beta primer mix and a sample-barcoded 5' primer, a second PCR ran about 6 to 11 cycles. From the 5' RACE reads, TCRdb called clonotypes with MiXCR, one entry per CDR3 protein. Of about 670,000 distinct CDR3 sequences listed, approximately 40% are singletons. Material: blood. These receptors all come from a man at least 80 years old in good health.

This clonotype turned up a few times. CDR3 in DNA: TGTGCCAGCAGCTTATTCGGGGACGACTATGGCTACACCTTC. It encodes CASSLFGDDYGYTF. The chain employs TRBV11-2 and TRBJ1-2; weak D call: TRBD1 (5 bases). The CDR3 is made up of 14 amino acids. V was cut by 2 bases and J by 3 bases, with 10 bases left in between. Germline V CDR1 and CDR2: SGHAT, FQNNGV.

This clonotype was counted ten times or more. This rearrangement joins TRBV10-1 to TRBJ2-7; 7 bases are shared with TRBD1. CDR1 and CDR2 (germline): WNHNN, SYGVQD (reference sequence). The J segment lost 6 bases and the V segment lost 5 bases, leaving 7 bases of the junction unmatched. This CDR3 has 13 residues. The CDR3 DNA reads as TGCGCCAGCAGTTCCGACAGGGTAGGCGAGCAGTACTTC. It specifies CASSSDRVGEQYF.

This clonotype occurred a few times. The rearrangement links TRBV3-1 to TRBJ2-1; tentative D call: TRBD2 (6 bases). The CDR3 is made up of 16 amino acids. V gave up 4 bases and J gave up 8 bases, with 21 bases separating them. Germline values: CDR1 LGHDT, CDR2 YNNKEL (reference sequence). CDR3: CASSPGMVGGFDEQFF. The CDR3 DNA reads TGTGCCAGCAGCCCCGGGATGGTCGGAGGGTTCGATGAGCAGTTCTTC.

The rearrangement links TRBV4-1 to TRBJ1-4; 8 nucleotides align to TRBD1. J was trimmed by 5 bases and V by 4 bases; bases with no gene match: 6. The CDR3 extends over 15 amino acids. The germline V gene encodes CDR1 MGHRA and CDR2 YSYEKL. The CDR3 sequence: CASSLGGTGNEKLFF. CDR3 in DNA: TGCGCCAGCAGCCTCGGCGGGACAGGCAATGAAAAACTGTTTTTT.

This chain links TRBV7-2 with TRBJ1-6, with TRBD1 matching 12 bases. CDR1 is SGHTA, CDR2 FQGNSA, per germline. The trim removed 2 bases at V and 8 bases at J, leaving 13 bases unmatched. The CDR3 spans 19 residues. The chain's CDR3 is CASSLYRGTGGSRYSPLHF. CDR3 bases: TGTGCCAGCAGCTTATATCGGGGGACAGGGGGCTCGCGGTATTCACCCCTCCACTTT.

This clonotype was picked up one time. One base away lies a much larger clone, so this may be a sequencing read error. V is TRBV20-1 and J is TRBJ2-5; 7 bases match TRBD1. The CDR3 has 14 amino acids. Per germline, CDR1 DFQATT and CDR2 SNEGSKA (reference sequence). V lost 0 bases, J lost 2 bases, and 3 bases stayed unmatched. The CDR3 bases are TGCAGTGCTAGAGATTTGACAGGGCAAGAGACCCAGTACTTC. It codes for CSARDLTGQETQYF.

V usage is TRBV28 and J usage is TRBJ2-7; D not resolved. CDR1 and CDR2 (germline): MDHEN, SYDVKM. The ends were cut back, 7 bases at V and 9 bases at J, with 13 bases in the middle. The CDR3 spans 11 residues. The CDR3 sequence is CASNERNLQYF. The DNA for the CDR3 is TGTGCCAGCAACGAGCGCAACTTGCAGTACTTC.

This clonotype was seen a few times. J is TRBJ2-1 and V is TRBV7-2; D possibly corresponds to TRBD1 (6 bases). From germline, CDR1 is SGHTA and CDR2 FQGNSA. Deletions cut 5 bases from V and 0 bases from J, with 17 bases between. This CDR3 comprises 17 residues. In DNA form, the CDR3 reads TGTGCCAGCAGCCTGAAACAGGGATTTTTCTCCTACAATGAGCAGTTCTTC. It translates to CASSLKQGFFSYNEQFF.

The gene calls are TRBV20-1 and TRBJ2-5; 13 nucleotides line up with TRBD2. With the DNA end fitting TRBJ2-7 better, the J assignment may be wrong. Germline CDR1 DFQATT, CDR2 SNEGSKA (reference sequence). The CDR3 is 16 amino acids. CDR3 sequence: CSARDRTSGSAGEQYF. The CDR3, as DNA: TGCAGTGCTAGAGATCGGACTAGCGGGAGTGCGGGCGAGCAGTACTTC.

The chain employs TRBV6-6 and TRBJ1-5; no definite D call. From germline, CDR1 is MNHNY and CDR2 SVGAGI (reference sequence). The V end was cut by 4 bases, the J end by 2 bases, with 6 bases between. The CDR3 runs 13 residues. The CDR3 sequence: CASSSLGNQPQHF. The CDR3, as DNA: TGTGCCAGCAGTTCCTTGGGCAATCAGCCCCAGCATTTT.

This chain uses TRBV14 with TRBJ2-3; D is perhaps TRBD2 (5 bases). The CDR3 sequence is 16 residues long. Germline assignment: CDR1 SGHDN and CDR2 FVKESK. Trimming took off 0 bases at V and 6 bases at J, with 16 bases between the two ends. The CDR3 DNA sequence: TGTGCCAGCAGCCAAGATAAACTCGGGGTCGGGGATACGCAGTATTTT. This gives the protein CASSQDKLGVGDTQYF.

The J gene is TRBJ1-1, the V gene TRBV28; perhaps TRBD1 as D (5 bases). Trimming took 5 bases from V and 5 from J, leaving 24 bases between them. Germline values: CDR1 MDHEN, CDR2 SYDVKM. CDR3 size: 17 residues. CDR3 in amino acids: CASSPMGFGGGGTEAFF. The CDR3 nucleotides read TGTGCCAGCAGTCCAATGGGATTCGGGGGTGGAGGGACTGAAGCTTTCTTT. Full variable domain (rest looked up from reference TRBV28 and TRBJ1-1): DVKVTQSSRYLVKRTGEKVFLECVQDMDHENMFWYRQDPGLGLRLIYFSYDVKMKEKGDIPEGYSVSREKKERFSLILESASTNQTSMYLCASSPMGFGGGGTEAFFGQGTRLTVV.

This sequence joins TRBV5-6 and TRBJ2-3; D is unresolved. With 0 bases removed from V and 1 base from J, the gap between germline ends came to 12 bases. The CDR3 loop spans 16 amino acids. Germline values: CDR1 SGHDT, CDR2 YYEEEE. For the CDR3, the DNA is TGTGCCAGCAGCTTGGAGGGCCGGAAACGCACAGATACGCAGTATTTT. This encodes CASSLEGRKRTDTQYF.

The table lists this clonotype with a few counts. The chain is built from TRBV27 and TRBJ1-4; TRBD1 agrees at 7 bases. J lost 7 bases, V lost 8 bases, and 7 bases had no gene match. Per the germline V gene, CDR1 is MNHEY and CDR2 is SMNVEV (reference sequence). CDR3 size: 13 residues. The CDR3 sequence is CASGVRGGEKLFF. Here the CDR3 DNA reads TGTGCCAGCGGGGTCAGGGGGGGTGAAAAACTGTTTTTT.

The chain recombines TRBV5-4 with TRBJ2-5, with D maybe TRBD2 (5 bases). This CDR3 is 14 amino acids long. CDR1 is SGHNT, CDR2 YYREEE, per germline (reference sequence). Trimming shortened V by 0 bases and J by 2 bases, and 8 bases separated the two germline ends. The CDR3 DNA reads TGTGCCAGCAGCTTGGTGCGGGCTCAAGAGACCCAGTACTTC. Translation gives CASSLVRAQETQYF.

CDR3 loop: CASSLLETQFF. The CDR3 coding sequence is TGTGCCAGCAGCTTATTGGAGACCCAGTTCTTC. This chain links TRBV7-2 with TRBJ2-5, with unresolved D. The DNA end lines up better with TRBJ2-1; the J call may be wrong. Germline V gene lookup returns CDR1 SGHTA and CDR2 FQGNSA. CDR3 size: 11 residues.

This clonotype was detected only a few times. The V and J genes are TRBV10-3 and TRBJ2-5; D unclear. The V and J ends lost 0 bases and 2 bases respectively, with 7 bases between them. The length of the CDR3 is 14 residues. The germline V gene has CDR1 ENHRY and CDR2 SYGVKD. The CDR3 DNA reads as TGTGCCATCAGTGAGTCTACGGTTCAAGAGACCCAGTACTTC. Encoded protein: CAISESTVQETQYF.

The J gene is TRBJ2-1, the V gene TRBV10-1; a possible D gene is TRBD1 (6 bases). V lost 5 bases to trimming and J lost 9 bases, with 14 bases between them. The germline gives CDR1 WNHNN, CDR2 SYGVQD (reference sequence). The length of the CDR3 is 13 residues. CDR3 bases: TGCGCCAGCAGTCCACAACAGGGCGGTGAGCAGTTCTTC. The encoded protein is CASSPQQGGEQFF.

The chain links TRBV29-1 to TRBJ1-1; D not certain. This CDR3 spans 11 amino acids. Germline V gives CDR1 SQVTM, CDR2 ANQGSEA. V was shortened by 6 bases and J by 6 bases, with 11 bases between the two germline ends. DNA of the CDR3: TGCAGCGTCCGAATCATGGCTGAAGCTTTCTTT. Amino acids: CSVRIMAEAFF.

The chain carries TRBV9 and TRBJ2-3, with 10 bases fitting TRBD2. V dropped 1 base and J dropped 6; count of bases not matched to a gene: 8. The CDR3 sequence is 16 residues long. Looked up from germline, CDR1 is SGDLS and CDR2 is YYNGEE. The CDR3 DNA reads as TGTGCCAGCAGCGTACTCCTAGCGGGAGCGTGGGATACGCAGTATTTT. Residues: CASSVLLAGAWDTQYF. Drawing the rest from reference TRBV9 and TRBJ2-3, the complete variable domain is DSGVTQTPKHLITATGQRVTLRCSPRSGDLSVYWYQQSLDQGLQFLIQYYNGEERAKGNILERFSAQQFPDLHSELNLSSLELGDSALYFCASSVLLAGAWDTQYFGPGTRLTVL.

This clonotype was observed at least ten times. The chain joins TRBV20-1 to TRBJ2-7, with D unresolved. The CDR3 covers 14 residues. Germline values: CDR1 DFQATT, CDR2 SNEGSKA (reference sequence). Trimming left V 0 bases short and J 6 bases short, with 15 bases between. CDR3 bases: TGCAGTGCTAGAGATAGCCCTCAGGTCACCGAGCAGTACTTC. It specifies CSARDSPQVTEQYF.